This is a list of T cell receptor beta chains from one sample in a study of PD-1 blockade in classical Hodgkin lymphoma. Repertoires were generated with immunoSEQ multiplex PCR, while TCRdb's copy carries only in-frame clones and drops some. The sample consists of more than 12,000 clones, around 83% of them appearing once. Sample: peripheral blood mononuclear cells (PBMCs), taken at baseline. The origin of the receptors is a human donor with classical Hodgkin lymphoma. The conserved cysteine and the conserved F or W are not part of the CDR3 here. Fields, in order: V gene, D gene, J gene, CDR3 protein. D genes are given only for firm matches.

V: TRBV4-3; D: -; J: TRBJ1-1; CDR3: ASSRFRGMNTEAF
V: TRBV5-1; D: -; J: TRBJ2-2; CDR3: ASSLKTGELF
V: TRBV4-1; D: -; J: TRBJ1-5; CDR3: ASSQVWGSNQPQH
V: TRBV13; D: -; J: TRBJ1-1; CDR3: ASRSTRSNTEAF
V: TRBV5-4; D: TRBD1; J: TRBJ2-7; CDR3: ASSVPGGQGIHEQY
V: TRBV28; D: TRBD1; J: TRBJ1-6; CDR3: ASSLRQGIMDSPLH
V: TRBV29-1; D: -; J: TRBJ1-1; CDR3: SAQRDTGRSLMNTEAF
V: TRBV6-6; D: -; J: TRBJ1-1; CDR3: ASSHGGMNTEAF
V: TRBV7-3; D: -; J: TRBJ2-5; CDR3: ASSSTKTQY
V: TRBV9; D: -; J: TRBJ2-7; CDR3: ASSPRGGEAYEQY
V: TRBV15; D: -; J: TRBJ1-5; CDR3: ATSRDRVGRLYSNQPQH
V: TRBV6-6; D: -; J: TRBJ1-2; CDR3: ASRKGTYGYT
V: TRBV5-1; D: TRBD2; J: TRBJ2-1; CDR3: ASMPTGLAGSNEQF
V: TRBV4-3; D: -; J: TRBJ1-5; CDR3: ASSYGNQPQH
V: TRBV7-8; D: -; J: TRBJ1-5; CDR3: ASSLTRTASNQPQH
V: TRBV9; D: -; J: TRBJ2-4; CDR3: ASSPSGGRNIQY
V: TRBV5-5; D: TRBD1; J: TRBJ1-6; CDR3: ASSLEGTGVLWA
V: TRBV27; D: -; J: TRBJ2-1; CDR3: ASSFTGSHEQF
V: TRBV28; D: -; J: TRBJ1-2; CDR3: ASSLGTTNYGYT
V: TRBV10-3; D: -; J: TRBJ2-3; CDR3: AISPGLTQY
V: TRBV30; D: -; J: TRBJ2-7; CDR3: ALEDSKTYEQY
V: TRBV7-7; D: TRBD2; J: TRBJ2-5; CDR3: ASGRAGGQETQY
V: TRBV5-1; D: TRBD2; J: TRBJ2-3; CDR3: ASSFRLAGGTDTQY
V: TRBV7-2; D: -; J: TRBJ1-6; CDR3: ASSRRGSPLH
V: TRBV11-3; D: -; J: TRBJ2-2; CDR3: ASVSSYQDGELF
V: TRBV5-1; D: TRBD2; J: TRBJ2-7; CDR3: ASSGAGGREQY
V: TRBV7-9; D: -; J: TRBJ2-7; CDR3: ASSLVITGSDEQY
V: TRBV27; D: -; J: TRBJ2-7; CDR3: ASSLIGPYEQY
V: TRBV4-3; D: -; J: TRBJ2-5; CDR3: ASSRDQETQY
V: TRBV5-1; D: TRBD1; J: TRBJ1-6; CDR3: ASRTGQGNSPLH
V: TRBV4-3; D: -; J: TRBJ1-4; CDR3: ASSQKEGPLNEKLF
V: TRBV4-1; D: -; J: TRBJ2-7; CDR3: ASSQEGLAYEQY
V: TRBV7-2; D: -; J: TRBJ1-1; CDR3: ASSFTGMNTEAF
V: TRBV2; D: -; J: TRBJ2-7; CDR3: ASSGTYHPYEQY
V: TRBV2; D: -; J: TRBJ2-6; CDR3: ASRRASGANVLT
V: TRBV6-1; D: -; J: TRBJ2-3; CDR3: ASIRAPLGTDTQY
V: TRBV18; D: -; J: TRBJ1-5; CDR3: ASSPSSNQPQH
V: TRBV2; D: TRBD1; J: -; CDR3: ASRSGTGNEQY
V: TRBV5-4; D: -; J: TRBJ2-3; CDR3: ASSRSTDTQY
V: TRBV7-2; D: -; J: TRBJ1-1; CDR3: ASSWSRVNTEAF
V: TRBV27; D: -; J: TRBJ1-1; CDR3: ASSPGGGMNTEAF
V: TRBV18; D: TRBD1; J: TRBJ2-1; CDR3: ASSPLLRDRAYNEQF
V: TRBV7-2; D: -; J: TRBJ2-7; CDR3: ASTRNRVAYEQY
V: TRBV5-4; D: -; J: TRBJ2-7; CDR3: ASSSNGGAYEQY
V: TRBV6-1; D: -; J: TRBJ2-7; CDR3: ASSEWHEQY
V: TRBV28; D: -; J: TRBJ2-7; CDR3: ATEFAFWSYEQY
V: TRBV11-2; D: TRBD1; J: TRBJ1-1; CDR3: ASSWDSYTEAF
V: TRBV11-3; D: -; J: TRBJ2-1; CDR3: ASSSRWKGGDNEQF
V: TRBV6-5; D: -; J: TRBJ1-1; CDR3: ATLVGTEAF
V: TRBV11-2; D: TRBD1; J: TRBJ2-5; CDR3: ASSILQGAKTQY
V: TRBV9; D: -; J: TRBJ2-3; CDR3: ASSVGGSTDTQY
V: TRBV29-1; D: -; J: TRBJ2-7; CDR3: SVGTGEYEQY
V: TRBV6-5; D: -; J: TRBJ2-7; CDR3: ASRTDVRGDEQY
V: TRBV4-1; D: -; J: TRBJ2-7; CDR3: ASSQEEGSYEQY